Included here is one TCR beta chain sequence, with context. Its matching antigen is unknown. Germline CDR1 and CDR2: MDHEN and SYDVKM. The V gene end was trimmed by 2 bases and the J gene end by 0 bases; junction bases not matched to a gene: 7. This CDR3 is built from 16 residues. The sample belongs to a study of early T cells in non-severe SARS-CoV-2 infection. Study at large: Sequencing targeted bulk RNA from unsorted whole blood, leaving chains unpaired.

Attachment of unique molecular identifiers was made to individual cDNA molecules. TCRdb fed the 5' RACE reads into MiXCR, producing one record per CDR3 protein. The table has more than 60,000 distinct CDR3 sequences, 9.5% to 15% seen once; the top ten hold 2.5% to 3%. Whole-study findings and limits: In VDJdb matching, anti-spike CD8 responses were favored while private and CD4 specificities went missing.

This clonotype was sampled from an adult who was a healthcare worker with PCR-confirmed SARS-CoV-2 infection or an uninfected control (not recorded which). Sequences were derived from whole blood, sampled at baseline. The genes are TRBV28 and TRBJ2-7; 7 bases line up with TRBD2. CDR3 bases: TGTGCCAGCAGTTTACGGGGGGTCCCAAGCTCCTACGAGCAGTACTTC. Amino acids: CASSLRGVPSSYEQYF.